Following are 9 T cell receptor beta chains from one sample sequenced in a study of T cell clonotyping in hematopoietic cell transplantation. The assay was immunoSEQ multiplex PCR, and TCRdb's table has in-frame clones only and misses some. The table shows 10,000 or so clones, with 89% occurring only once. The specimen was peripheral blood mononuclear cells. The receptors come from a human donor who either received an allogeneic hematopoietic cell transplant for a myeloid malignancy or was a related donor (not recorded which). Some clones in this sample may be carry-over from other donors' samples.

This clone was picked up one time. The chain uses TRBV25-1 and TRBJ2-1; 8 bases map to TRBD2. CDR1 and CDR2 from the germline V gene are MGHDK and SYGVNS. The V gene end was trimmed by 6 bases and the J gene end by 3 bases; junction bases not matched to a gene: 7. The CDR3 covers 15 residues. For the CDR3, the DNA is TGTGCCAGCAGCCTGGGCGGGGGGAACTACAATGAGCAGTTCTTC. Amino acids: CASSLGGGNYNEQFF.

The rearrangement uses TRBV14 and TRBJ2-3; 13 bases are shared with TRBD2. The CDR3 is 18 amino acids. The trim removed 0 bases at V and 0 bases at J, leaving 3 bases unmatched. Germline V gene data show CDR1 as SGHDN and CDR2 as FVKESK. The CDR3 here is CASSQDWTSGGSTDTQYF. The CDR3 coding sequence is TGTGCCAGCAGCCAAGATTGGACTAGCGGGGGTAGCACAGATACGCAGTATTTT.

This clone was detected a few times. The chain combines TRBV30 with TRBJ1-1, with D unresolved. The CDR3 length is 13 residues. Germline CDR1 reads GTSNPN; CDR2 reads SVGIG (reference sequence). V was cut by 0 bases and J by 4 bases, with 9 bases left in between. For the CDR3, the DNA is TGTGCCTGGAGTGTAACCAGGACCACTGAAGCTTTCTTT. It specifies CAWSVTRTTEAFF.

This clone has a handful of counts. The chain combines TRBV7-9 with TRBJ2-7, with 8 bases identical to TRBD1. The V gene end was trimmed by 5 bases and the J gene end by 7 bases; junction bases not matched to a gene: 4. The CDR3 loop spans 12 amino acids. CDR1 SEHNR and CDR2 FQNEAQ come from the germline V gene (reference sequence). As DNA, the CDR3 is TGTGCCAGCAGCCCTAGACAGGGGGAGCAGTACTTC. Its protein is CASSPRQGEQYF.

The V and J genes are TRBV7-9 and TRBJ1-1; maybe TRBD1 (6 bases). CDR3 length: 11 amino acids. Germline-derived CDR1 and CDR2 are SEHNR and FQNEAQ (reference sequence). V shed 8 bases and J shed 7 bases, with 11 bases lying between them. This CDR3 is CASLGGYEAFF. In DNA, the CDR3 is TGTGCCAGCTTAGGGGGTTATGAAGCTTTCTTT.

The rearrangement uses TRBV10-1 and TRBJ2-3; D remains unclear. V lost 0 bases to trimming and J lost 6 bases, with 13 bases between them. The CDR3 contains 15 residues. Germline assignment: CDR1 WNHNN and CDR2 SYGVQD (reference sequence). The CDR3 sequence is CASSESMKPSDTQYF. For the CDR3, the DNA is TGCGCCAGCAGTGAGTCGATGAAGCCGTCTGATACGCAGTATTTT.

The CDR3 sequence is CATSTGTSGVETQYF. DNA for the CDR3: TGTGCCACCAGCACCGGGACTAGCGGGGTCGAGACCCAGTACTTC. The rearrangement joins TRBV15 to TRBJ2-5; 13 bases match TRBD2. Trimming took 4 bases from V and 5 from J; bases not matched to a gene: 4. Germline loops: CDR1 LNHNV, CDR2 YYDKDF (reference sequence). The CDR3 length is 15 residues.

This clone was detected only a few times. The V and J genes are TRBV14 and TRBJ2-3; 8 bases line up with TRBD2. CDR1 and CDR2 (germline): SGHDN, FVKESK. The V segment lost 2 bases and the J segment 8 bases; nucleotides outside the gene matches: 3. The CDR3 totals 13 residues. DNA of the CDR3: TGTGCCAGCAGCCAAAGCGCGGGGGGTACGCAGTATTTT. Protein sequence: CASSQSAGGTQYF.

The chain couples TRBV6-5 to TRBJ1-4; weak D call: TRBD1 (5 bases). Germline-derived CDR1 and CDR2 are MNHEY and SVGAGI. The V and J ends lost 9 bases and 4 bases respectively, with 18 bases between them. The CDR3 is 15 amino acids. CDR3 coding DNA: TGTGCCAGTAAAGCCACCCGGGGACTTAATGAAAAACTGTTTTTT. Its translation: CASKATRGLNEKLFF.